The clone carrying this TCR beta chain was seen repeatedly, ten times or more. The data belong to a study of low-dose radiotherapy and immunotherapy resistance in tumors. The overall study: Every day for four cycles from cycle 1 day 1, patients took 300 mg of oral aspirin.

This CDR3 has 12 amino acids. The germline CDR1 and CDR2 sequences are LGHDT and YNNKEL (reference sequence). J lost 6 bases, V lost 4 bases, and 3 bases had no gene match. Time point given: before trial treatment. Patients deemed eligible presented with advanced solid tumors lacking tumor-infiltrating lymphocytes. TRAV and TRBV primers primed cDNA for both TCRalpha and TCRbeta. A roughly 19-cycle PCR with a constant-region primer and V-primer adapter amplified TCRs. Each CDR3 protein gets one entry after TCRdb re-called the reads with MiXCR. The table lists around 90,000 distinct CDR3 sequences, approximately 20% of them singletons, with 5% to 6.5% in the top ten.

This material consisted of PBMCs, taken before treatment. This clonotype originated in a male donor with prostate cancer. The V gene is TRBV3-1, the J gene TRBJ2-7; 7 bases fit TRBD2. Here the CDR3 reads CASSRTSVEQYF. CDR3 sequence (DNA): TGTGCCAGCAGCCGCACTAGCGTCGAGCAGTACTTC.